The source of this T cell receptor beta chain is a study of regulatory dendritic cells for organ transplantation. The germline gives CDR1 LGHNA, CDR2 YNFKEQ. The V gene lost 1 base and the J gene lost 0 bases, with 12 bases spanning the gap. The CDR3 is 16 amino acids. Assay: immunoSEQ multiplex PCR; the TCRdb copy retains only in-frame clones and omits some. Here the sample spans 9,500 to 15,000 clones, about three fifths being singletons. Points on this clone: Its specificity is unknown.

Allogeneic regulatory or mature dendritic cells were co-cultured for less than six days with CFSE-labeled sorted T cells at 1:10. Findings and limits, study-wide: Resting memory CD8+ T cells held the most alloreactive clonotypes.

Material: naive CD8+ T cells from blood cultured with dendritic cells. The subset: CD45RA+ naive T cells. This TCR was recovered from a human donor in good health. The chain joins TRBV4-2 to TRBJ1-1; no clear D gene. CDR3 nucleotide sequence: TGTGCCAGCAGCCAAGGAATCGGCGGAATGAACACTGAAGCTTTCTTT. This encodes CASSQGIGGMNTEAFF.